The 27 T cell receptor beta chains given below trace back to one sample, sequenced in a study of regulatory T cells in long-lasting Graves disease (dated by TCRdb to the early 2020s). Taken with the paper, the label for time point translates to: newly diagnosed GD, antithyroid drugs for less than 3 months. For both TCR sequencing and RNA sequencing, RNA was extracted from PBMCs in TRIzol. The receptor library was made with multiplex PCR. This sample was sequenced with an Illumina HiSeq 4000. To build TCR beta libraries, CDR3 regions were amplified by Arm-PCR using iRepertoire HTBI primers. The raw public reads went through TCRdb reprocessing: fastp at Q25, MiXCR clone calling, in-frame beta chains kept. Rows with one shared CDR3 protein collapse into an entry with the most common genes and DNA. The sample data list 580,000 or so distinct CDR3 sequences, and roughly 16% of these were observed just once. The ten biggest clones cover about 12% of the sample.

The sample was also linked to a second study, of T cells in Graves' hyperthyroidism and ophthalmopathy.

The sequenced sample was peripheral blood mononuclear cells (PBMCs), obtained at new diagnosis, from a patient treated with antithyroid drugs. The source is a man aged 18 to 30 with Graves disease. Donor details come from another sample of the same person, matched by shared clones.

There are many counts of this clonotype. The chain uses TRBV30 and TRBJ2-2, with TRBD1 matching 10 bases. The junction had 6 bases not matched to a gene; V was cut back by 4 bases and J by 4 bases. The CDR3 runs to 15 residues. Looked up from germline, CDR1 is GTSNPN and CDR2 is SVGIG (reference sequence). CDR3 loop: CAWTEGTGATGELFF. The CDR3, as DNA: TGTGCCTGGACAGAGGGGACAGGGGCCACCGGGGAGCTGTTTTTT.

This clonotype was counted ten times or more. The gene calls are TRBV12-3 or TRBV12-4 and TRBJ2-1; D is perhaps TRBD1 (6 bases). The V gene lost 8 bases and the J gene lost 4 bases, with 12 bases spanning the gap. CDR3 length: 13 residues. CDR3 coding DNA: TGTGCCAGCCAGGGGTTACCATACAATGAGCAGTTCTTC. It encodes CASQGLPYNEQFF.

This chain's CDR3 is CSARAGQGATEAFF. The CDR3 DNA is TGCAGTGCTAGAGCGGGACAGGGGGCCACTGAAGCTTTCTTT. The chain recombines TRBV20-1 with TRBJ1-1; TRBD1 agrees at 12 bases. Germline trimming cut 1 base from V and 4 bases from J; bases unmatched to any gene: 1. Germline V gene sequence: CDR1 DFQATT, CDR2 SNEGSKA (reference sequence). The CDR3 extends over 14 amino acids.

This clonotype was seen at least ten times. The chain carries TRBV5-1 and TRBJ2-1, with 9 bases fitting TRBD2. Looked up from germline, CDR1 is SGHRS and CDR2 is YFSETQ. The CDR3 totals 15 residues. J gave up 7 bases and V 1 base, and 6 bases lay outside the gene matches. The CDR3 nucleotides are TGCGCCAGCAGCTTGCAGCGCGGGAGGGGTAATGAGCAGTTCTTC. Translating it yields CASSLQRGRGNEQFF.

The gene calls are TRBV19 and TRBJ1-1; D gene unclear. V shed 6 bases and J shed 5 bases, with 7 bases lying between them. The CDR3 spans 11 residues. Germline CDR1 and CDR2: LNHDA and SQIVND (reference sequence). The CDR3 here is CASSIITEAFF. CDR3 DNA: TGTGCCAGTAGCATAATAACTGAAGCTTTCTTT.

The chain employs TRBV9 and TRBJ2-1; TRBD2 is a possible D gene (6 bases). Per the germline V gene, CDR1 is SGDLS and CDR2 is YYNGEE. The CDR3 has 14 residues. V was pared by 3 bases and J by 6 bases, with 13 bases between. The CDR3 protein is CASSATSHFNEQFF. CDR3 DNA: TGTGCCAGCAGCGCGACTAGTCATTTCAATGAGCAGTTCTTC.

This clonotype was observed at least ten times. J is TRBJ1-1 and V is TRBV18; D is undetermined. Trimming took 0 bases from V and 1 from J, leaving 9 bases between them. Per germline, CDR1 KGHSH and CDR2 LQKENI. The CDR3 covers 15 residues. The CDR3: CASSPPMGGNTEAFF. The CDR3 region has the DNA TGTGCCAGCTCACCACCGATGGGTGGGAACACTGAAGCTTTCTTT.

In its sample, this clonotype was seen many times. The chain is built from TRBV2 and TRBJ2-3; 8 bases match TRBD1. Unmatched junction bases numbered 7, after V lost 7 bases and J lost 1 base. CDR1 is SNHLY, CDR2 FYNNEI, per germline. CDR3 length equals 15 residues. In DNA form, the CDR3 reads TGTGCCAGCACGATACAGGGGGTTGGCACAGATACGCAGTATTTT. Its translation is CASTIQGVGTDTQYF.

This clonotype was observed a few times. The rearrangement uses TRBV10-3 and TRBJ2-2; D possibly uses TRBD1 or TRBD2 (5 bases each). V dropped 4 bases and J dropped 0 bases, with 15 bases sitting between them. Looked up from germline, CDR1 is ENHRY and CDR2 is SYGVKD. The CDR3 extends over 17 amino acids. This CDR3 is CAISVGWGRANTGELFF. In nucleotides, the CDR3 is TGTGCCATCAGTGTGGGGTGGGGGAGAGCGAACACCGGGGAGCTGTTTTTT.

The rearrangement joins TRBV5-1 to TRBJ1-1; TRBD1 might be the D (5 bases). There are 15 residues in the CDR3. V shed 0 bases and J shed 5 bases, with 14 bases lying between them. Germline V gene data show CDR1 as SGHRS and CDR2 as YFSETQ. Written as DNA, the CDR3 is TGCGCCAGCAGCTTGGATCTGGGGCGAGGGACTGAAGCTTTCTTT. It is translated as CASSLDLGRGTEAFF.

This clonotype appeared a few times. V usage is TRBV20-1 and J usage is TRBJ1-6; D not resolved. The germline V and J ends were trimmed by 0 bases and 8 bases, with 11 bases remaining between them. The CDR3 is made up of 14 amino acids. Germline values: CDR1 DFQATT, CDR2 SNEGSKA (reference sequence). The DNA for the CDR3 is TGCAGTGCTAGAGAAGGAGAGGGATATTCACCCCTCCACTTT. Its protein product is CSAREGEGYSPLHF.

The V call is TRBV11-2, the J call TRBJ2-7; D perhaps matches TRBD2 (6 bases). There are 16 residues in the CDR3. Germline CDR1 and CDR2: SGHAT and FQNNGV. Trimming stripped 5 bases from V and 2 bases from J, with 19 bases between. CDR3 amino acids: CASSGGWSGSTYEQYF. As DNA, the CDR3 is TGTGCCAGCAGCGGGGGGTGGTCGGGAAGCACCTACGAGCAGTACTTC.

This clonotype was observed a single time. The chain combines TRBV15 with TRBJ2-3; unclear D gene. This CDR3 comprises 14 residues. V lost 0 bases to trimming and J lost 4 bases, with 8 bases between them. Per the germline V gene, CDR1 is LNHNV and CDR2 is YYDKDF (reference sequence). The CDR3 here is CATSREFSADTQYF. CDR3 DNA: TGTGCCACCAGCAGAGAGTTCTCGGCAGATACGCAGTATTTT. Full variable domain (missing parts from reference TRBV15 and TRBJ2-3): DAMVIQNPRYQVTQFGKPVTLSCSQTLNHNVMYWYQQKSSQAPKLLFHYYDKDFNNEADTPDNFQSRRPNTSFCFLDIRSPGLGDTAMYLCATSREFSADTQYFGPGTRLTVL.

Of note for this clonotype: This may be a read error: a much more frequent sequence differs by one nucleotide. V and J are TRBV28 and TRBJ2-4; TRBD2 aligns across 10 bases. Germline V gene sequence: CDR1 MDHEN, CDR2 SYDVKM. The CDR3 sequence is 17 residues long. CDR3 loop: CASSPPRLAGSTGEQLF. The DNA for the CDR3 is TGTGCCAGCAGTCCCCCCCGACTAGCGGGTTCCACAGGGGAGCAGCTCTTC.

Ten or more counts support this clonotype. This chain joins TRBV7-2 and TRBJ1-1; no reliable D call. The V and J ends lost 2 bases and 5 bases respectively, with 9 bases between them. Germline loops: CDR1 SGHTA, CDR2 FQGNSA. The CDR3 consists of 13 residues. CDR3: CASSLRVRTEAFF. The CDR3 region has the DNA TGTGCCAGCAGCTTACGGGTTCGGACTGAAGCTTTCTTT.

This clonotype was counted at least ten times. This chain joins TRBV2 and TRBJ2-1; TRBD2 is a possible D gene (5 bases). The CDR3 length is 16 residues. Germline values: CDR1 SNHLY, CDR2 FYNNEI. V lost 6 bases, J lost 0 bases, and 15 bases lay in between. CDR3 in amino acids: CASRASGISSYNEQFF. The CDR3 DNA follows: TGTGCCAGCAGGGCAAGCGGTATTAGCTCCTACAATGAGCAGTTCTTC.

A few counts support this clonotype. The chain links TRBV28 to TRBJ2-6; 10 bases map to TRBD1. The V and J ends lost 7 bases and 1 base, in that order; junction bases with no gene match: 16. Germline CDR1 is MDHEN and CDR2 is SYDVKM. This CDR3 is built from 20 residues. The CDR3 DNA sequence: TGTGCCAGCATTTCATTTGGTCGCGGACAGGGGGGTTCTGGGGCCAACGTCCTGACTTTC. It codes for CASISFGRGQGGSGANVLTF.

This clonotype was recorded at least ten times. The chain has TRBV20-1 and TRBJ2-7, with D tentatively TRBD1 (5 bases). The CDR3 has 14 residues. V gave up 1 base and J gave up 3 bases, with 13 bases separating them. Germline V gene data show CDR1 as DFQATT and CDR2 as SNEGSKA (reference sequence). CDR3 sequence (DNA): TGCAGTGCTAGAGCGCAGGGTGTGGACTACGAGCAGTACTTC. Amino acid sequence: CSARAQGVDYEQYF.

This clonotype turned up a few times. The CDR3 nucleotides are TGTGCCAGCCTAGTACCGGGAGAGGGAGATACGCAGTATTTT. It encodes CASLVPGEGDTQYF. V usage is TRBV2 and J usage is TRBJ2-3; weak D call: TRBD2 (6 bases). CDR1 SNHLY and CDR2 FYNNEI come from the germline V gene. Trimming pared 8 bases from V and 5 bases from J, leaving 17 bases between. This CDR3 spans 14 amino acids.

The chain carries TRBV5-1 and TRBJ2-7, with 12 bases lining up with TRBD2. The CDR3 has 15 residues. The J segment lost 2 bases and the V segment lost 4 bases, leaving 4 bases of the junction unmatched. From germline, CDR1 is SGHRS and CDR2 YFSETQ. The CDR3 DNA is TGCGCCAGCAGCAGGACTAGCGGGAACCCCTACGAGCAGTACTTC. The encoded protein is CASSRTSGNPYEQYF. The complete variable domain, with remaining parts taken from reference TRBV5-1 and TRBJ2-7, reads KAGVTQTPRYLIKTRGQQVTLSCSPISGHRSVSWYQQTPGQGLQFLFEYFSETQRNKGNFPGRFSGRQFSNSRSEMNVSTLELGDSALYLCASSRTSGNPYEQYFGPGTRLTVT.

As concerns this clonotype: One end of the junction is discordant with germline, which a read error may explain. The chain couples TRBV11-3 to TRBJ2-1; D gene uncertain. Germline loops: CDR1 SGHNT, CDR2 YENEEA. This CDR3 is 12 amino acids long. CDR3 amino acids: CASSLDQTLRIF. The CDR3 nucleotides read TGTGCCAGCAGCTTAGATCAAACGTTAAGAATCTTC.

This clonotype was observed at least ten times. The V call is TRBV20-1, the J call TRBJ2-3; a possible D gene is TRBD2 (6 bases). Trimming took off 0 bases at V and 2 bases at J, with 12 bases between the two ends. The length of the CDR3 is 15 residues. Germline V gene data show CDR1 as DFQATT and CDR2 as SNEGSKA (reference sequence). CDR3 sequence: CSARDRRGFTDTQYF. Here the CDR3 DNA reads TGCAGTGCTAGAGATCGGAGGGGATTCACAGATACGCAGTATTTT.

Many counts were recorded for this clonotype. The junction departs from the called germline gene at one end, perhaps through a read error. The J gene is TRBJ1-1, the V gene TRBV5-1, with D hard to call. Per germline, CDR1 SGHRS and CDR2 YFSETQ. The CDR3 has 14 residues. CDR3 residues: CASSLGRGNTEAFF. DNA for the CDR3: TGTGCCAGCAGTCTCGGACGGGGGAACACTGAAGCTTTCTTT.

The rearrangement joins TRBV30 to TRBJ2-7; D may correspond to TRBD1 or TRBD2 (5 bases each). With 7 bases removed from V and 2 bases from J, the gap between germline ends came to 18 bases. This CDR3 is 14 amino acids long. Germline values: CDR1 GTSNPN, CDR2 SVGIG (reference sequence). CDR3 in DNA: TGTGCCTTCGACTCCCCGGGACCTACCTACGAGCAGTACTTC. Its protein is CAFDSPGPTYEQYF.

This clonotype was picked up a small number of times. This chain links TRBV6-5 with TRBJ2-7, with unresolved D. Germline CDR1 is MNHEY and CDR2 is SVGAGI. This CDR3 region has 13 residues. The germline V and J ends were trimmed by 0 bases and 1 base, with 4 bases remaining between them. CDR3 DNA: TGTGCCAGCAGTTACTCTCTATCCTACGAGCAGTACTTC. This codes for CASSYSLSYEQYF.

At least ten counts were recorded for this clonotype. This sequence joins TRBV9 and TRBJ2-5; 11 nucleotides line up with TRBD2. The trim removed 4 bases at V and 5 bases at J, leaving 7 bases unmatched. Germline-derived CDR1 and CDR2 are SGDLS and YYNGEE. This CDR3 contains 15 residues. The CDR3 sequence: CASSSGVAGGETQYF. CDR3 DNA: TGTGCCAGCAGCTCCGGGGTAGCGGGAGGGGAGACCCAGTACTTC.

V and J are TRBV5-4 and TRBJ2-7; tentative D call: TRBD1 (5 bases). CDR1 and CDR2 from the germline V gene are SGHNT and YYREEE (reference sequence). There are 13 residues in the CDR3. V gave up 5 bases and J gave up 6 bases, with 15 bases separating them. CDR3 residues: CASRTDNSREQYF. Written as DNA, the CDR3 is TGTGCCAGCAGAACGGACAACTCGCGCGAGCAGTACTTC. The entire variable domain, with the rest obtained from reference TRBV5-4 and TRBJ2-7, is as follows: ETGVTQSPTHLIKTRGQQVTLRCSSQSGHNTVSWYQQALGQGPQFIFQYYREEENGRGNFPPRFSGLQFPNYSSELNVNALELDDSALYLCASRTDNSREQYFGPGTRLTVT.